The source of this T cell receptor (beta chain) is a study of OX40 agonist ivuxolimab in advanced cancers. On the study more broadly: Around 40% of patients had received prior checkpoint inhibitor therapy. Study findings and constraints: Relative to CD4+ cells, CD8+ T cells on average had more expanded clones. Clonal expansion among partial responders at 0.1-3.0 mg/kg ranked near the lowest.

There are 14 residues in the CDR3. In germline, CDR1 is PRHDT, CDR2 FYEKMQ (reference sequence). The V end was cut by 3 bases, the J end by 5 bases, with 11 bases between. Concerning this clone itself: As yet, its antigen is unknown.

Produced via immunoSEQ multiplex PCR; TCRdb's table is partial and in-frame only. In the table there are around 17,000 clones, roughly 85% of which are singletons. The origin of this receptor is an adult with an advanced solid tumor such as melanoma, head and neck, liver or kidney cancer. The material was CD4+ or CD8+ T cells sorted from blood, obtained in a trial of the OX40 agonist ivuxolimab. This chain joins TRBV13 and TRBJ1-5; tentatively, D is TRBD1 (5 bases). Here the CDR3 reads CASSFGSGHQPQHF. The CDR3 DNA is TGTGCCAGCAGCTTTGGGTCAGGGCATCAGCCCCAGCATTTT.